This T cell receptor beta chain was recovered during a study of vaccination effects on CD4 cells after COVID-19. The germline V gene encodes CDR1 SGHKS and CDR2 YYEKEE (reference sequence). The CDR3 covers 15 residues. Trimming cost V 2 bases and J 0 bases, with 11 bases left between them. Concerning this clone itself: Its antigen is unidentified.

Generated by immunoSEQ multiplex PCR, the TCRdb table keeps only in-frame clones and is missing some. The table records tens of thousands of clones, approximately 81% of them present only once. Sequencing in the ViraFEST assay came after antigen-specific CD4+ T cells had been expanded with viral peptide pools, which were used to stimulate PBMC. Cells that had been cultured for roughly ten days were the source of isolated CD4+ T cells. It was two doses of either the BNT162b2 or mRNA-1273 vaccine that participants received. Cultures of some 1.8 million PBMC per well contained about 10 IU/ml IL-2 plus 10 ug/ml peptides.

This chain links TRBV5-5 with TRBJ1-1, with D unclear. This specimen was CD4+ T cells from PBMCs cultured with HCoV-229E spike peptides, taken after COVID-19 vaccination. The sequence was obtained from a human donor who received a COVID-19 vaccine. The CDR3 reads CASSFSRQVNTEAFF. The CDR3 DNA follows: TGTGCCAGCAGCTTTTCCCGTCAGGTGAACACTGAAGCTTTCTTT. Complete variable domain (other parts from reference TRBV5-5 and TRBJ1-1): DAGVTQSPTHLIKTRGQQVTLRCSPISGHKSVSWYQQVLGQGPQFIFQYYEKEERGRGNFPDRFSARQFPNYSSELNVNALLLGDSALYLCASSFSRQVNTEAFFGQGTRLTVV.